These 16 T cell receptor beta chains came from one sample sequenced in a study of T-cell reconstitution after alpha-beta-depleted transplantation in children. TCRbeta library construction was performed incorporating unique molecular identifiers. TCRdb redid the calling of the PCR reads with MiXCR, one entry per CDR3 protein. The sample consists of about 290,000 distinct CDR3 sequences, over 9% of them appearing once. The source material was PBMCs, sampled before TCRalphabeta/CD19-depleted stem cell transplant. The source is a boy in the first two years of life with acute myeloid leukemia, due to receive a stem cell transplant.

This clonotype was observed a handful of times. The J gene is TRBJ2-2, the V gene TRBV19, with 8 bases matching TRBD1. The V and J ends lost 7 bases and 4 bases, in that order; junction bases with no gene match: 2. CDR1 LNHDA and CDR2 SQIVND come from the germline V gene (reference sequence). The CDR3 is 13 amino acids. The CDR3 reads CASTGQATGELFF. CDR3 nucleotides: TGTGCCAGTACGGGACAGGCCACCGGGGAGCTGTTTTTT. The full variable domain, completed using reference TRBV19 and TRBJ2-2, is DGGITQSPKYLFRKEGQNVTLSCEQNLNHDAMYWYRQDPGQGLRLIYYSQIVNDFQKGDIAEGYSVSREKKESFPLTVTSAQKNPTAFYLCASTGQATGELFFGEGSRLTVL.

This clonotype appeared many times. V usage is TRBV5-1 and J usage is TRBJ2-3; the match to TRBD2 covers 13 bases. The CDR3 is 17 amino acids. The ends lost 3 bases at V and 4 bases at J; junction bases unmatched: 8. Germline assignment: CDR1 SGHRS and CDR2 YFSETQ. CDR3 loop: CASSSGLAGERADTQYF. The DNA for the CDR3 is TGCGCCAGCAGCTCCGGACTAGCGGGAGAACGGGCAGATACGCAGTATTTT.

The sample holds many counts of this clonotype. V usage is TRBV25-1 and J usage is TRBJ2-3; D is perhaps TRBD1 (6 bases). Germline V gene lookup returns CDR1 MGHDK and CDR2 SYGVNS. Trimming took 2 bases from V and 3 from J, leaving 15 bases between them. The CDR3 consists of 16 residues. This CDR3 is CASSEPVQGRTDTQYF. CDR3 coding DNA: TGTGCCAGCAGTGAACCAGTCCAGGGGCGGACAGATACGCAGTATTTT.

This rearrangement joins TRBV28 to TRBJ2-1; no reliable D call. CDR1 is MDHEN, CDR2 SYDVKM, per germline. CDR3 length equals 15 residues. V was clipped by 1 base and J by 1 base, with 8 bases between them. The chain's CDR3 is CASSLSTASYNEQFF. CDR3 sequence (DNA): TGTGCCAGCAGTTTATCGACGGCTTCCTACAATGAGCAGTTCTTC.

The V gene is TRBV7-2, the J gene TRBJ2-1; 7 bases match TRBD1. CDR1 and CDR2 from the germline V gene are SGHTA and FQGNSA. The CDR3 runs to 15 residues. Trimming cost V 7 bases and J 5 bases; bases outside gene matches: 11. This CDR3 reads CASIPDRDINNEQFF. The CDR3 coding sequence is TGTGCCAGCATTCCTGACAGGGACATTAACAATGAGCAGTTCTTC.

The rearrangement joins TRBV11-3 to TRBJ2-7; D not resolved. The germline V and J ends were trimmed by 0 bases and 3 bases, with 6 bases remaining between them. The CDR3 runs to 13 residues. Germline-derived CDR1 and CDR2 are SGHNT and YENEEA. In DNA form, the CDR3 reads TGTGCCAGCAGCTTAGATACCGACTACGAGCAGTACTTC. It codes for CASSLDTDYEQYF.

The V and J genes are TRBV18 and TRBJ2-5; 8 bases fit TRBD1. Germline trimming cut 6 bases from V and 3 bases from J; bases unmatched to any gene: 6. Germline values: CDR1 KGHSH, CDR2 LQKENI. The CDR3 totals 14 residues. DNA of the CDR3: TGTGCCAGCTCCGTGATGACAGGGGAAGAGACCCAGTACTTC. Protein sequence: CASSVMTGEETQYF.

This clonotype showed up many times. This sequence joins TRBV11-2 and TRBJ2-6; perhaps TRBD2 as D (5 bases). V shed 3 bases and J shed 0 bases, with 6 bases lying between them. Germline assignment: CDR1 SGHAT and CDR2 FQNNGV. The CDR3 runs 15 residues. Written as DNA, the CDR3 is TGTGCCAGCAGCTTTACTAGCTCTGGGGCCAACGTCCTGACTTTC. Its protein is CASSFTSSGANVLTF.

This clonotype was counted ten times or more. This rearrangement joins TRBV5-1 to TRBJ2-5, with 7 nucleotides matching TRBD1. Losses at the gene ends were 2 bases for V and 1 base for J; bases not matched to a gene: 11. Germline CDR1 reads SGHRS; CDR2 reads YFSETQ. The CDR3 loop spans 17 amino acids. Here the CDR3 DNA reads TGCGCCAGCAGCTTCCCCACAGGGGTTGCCCTCCAAGAGACCCAGTACTTC. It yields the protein CASSFPTGVALQETQYF.

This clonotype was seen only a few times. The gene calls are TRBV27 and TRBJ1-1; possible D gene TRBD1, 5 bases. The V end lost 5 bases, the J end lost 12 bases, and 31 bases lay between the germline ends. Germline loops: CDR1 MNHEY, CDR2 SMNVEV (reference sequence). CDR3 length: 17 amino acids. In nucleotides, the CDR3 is TGTGCCAGCAGTGACTTATCGAAGGCTATCCGGGGCCGGAGATCTTTCTTT. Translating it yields CASSDLSKAIRGRRSFF.

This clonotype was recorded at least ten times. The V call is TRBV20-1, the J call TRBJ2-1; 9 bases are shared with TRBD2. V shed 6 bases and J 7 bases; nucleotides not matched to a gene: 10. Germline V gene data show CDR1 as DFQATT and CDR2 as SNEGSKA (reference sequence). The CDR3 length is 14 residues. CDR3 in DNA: TGCAGTGCCAGGCTAGCGGGGAGAACTAATGAGCAGTTCTTC. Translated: CSARLAGRTNEQFF.

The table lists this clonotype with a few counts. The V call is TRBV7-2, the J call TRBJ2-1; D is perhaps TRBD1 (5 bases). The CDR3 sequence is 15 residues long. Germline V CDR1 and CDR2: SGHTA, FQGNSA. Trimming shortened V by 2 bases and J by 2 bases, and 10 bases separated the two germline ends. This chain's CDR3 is CASSLNPGPYNEQFF. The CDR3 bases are TGTGCCAGCAGCTTAAATCCAGGGCCCTACAATGAGCAGTTCTTC.

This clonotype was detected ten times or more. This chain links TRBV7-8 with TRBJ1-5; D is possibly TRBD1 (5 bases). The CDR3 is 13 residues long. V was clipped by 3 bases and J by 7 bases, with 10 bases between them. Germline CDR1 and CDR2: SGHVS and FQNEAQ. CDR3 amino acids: CASSFGGKQPQHF. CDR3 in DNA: TGTGCCAGCAGCTTCGGGGGAAAACAGCCCCAGCATTTT.

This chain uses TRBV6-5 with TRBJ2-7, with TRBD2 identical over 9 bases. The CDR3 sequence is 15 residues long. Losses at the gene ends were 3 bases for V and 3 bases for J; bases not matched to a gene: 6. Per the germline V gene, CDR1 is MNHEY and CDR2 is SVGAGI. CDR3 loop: CASSYIRGGGYEQYF. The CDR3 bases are TGTGCCAGCAGTTATATCCGCGGGGGGGGCTACGAGCAGTACTTC.

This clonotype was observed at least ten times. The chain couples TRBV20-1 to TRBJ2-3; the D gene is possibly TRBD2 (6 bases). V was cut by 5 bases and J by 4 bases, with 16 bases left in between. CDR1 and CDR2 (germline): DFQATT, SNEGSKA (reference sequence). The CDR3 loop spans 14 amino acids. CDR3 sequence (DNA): TGCAGTGCTCAAAGGAGGAGGGGTGCAGATACGCAGTATTTT. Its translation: CSAQRRRGADTQYF.

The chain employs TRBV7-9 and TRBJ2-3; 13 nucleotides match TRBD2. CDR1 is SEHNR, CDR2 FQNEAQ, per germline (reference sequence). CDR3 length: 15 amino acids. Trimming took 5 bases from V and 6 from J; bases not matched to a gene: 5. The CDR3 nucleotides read TGTGCCAGCAGCCTCGGACTAGCGGGAGAGGATACGCAGTATTTT. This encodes CASSLGLAGEDTQYF.